What follows are 12 T cell receptor beta chains derived from one specimen sequenced in a study of blood T cell repertoires in COVID-19. Clones were sequenced by immunoSEQ multiplex PCR, and TCRdb holds only the in-frame ones, with some missing. The sample records a few hundred thousand clones, 80% to 90% being singletons. Sequences were obtained from PBMCs or T cells enriched from blood (not recorded which). The receptors derive from a middle-aged woman with acute COVID-19.

The rearrangement links TRBV10-1 to TRBJ2-2; D is possibly TRBD1 (5 bases). CDR1 is WNHNN and CDR2 is SYGVQD in the germline V gene (reference sequence). The CDR3 sequence is 15 residues long. V dropped 2 bases and J dropped 2 bases, with 9 bases sitting between them. The CDR3 sequence is CASSEGHFNTGELFF. The DNA for the CDR3 is TGCGCCAGCAGTGAGGGACACTTTAACACCGGGGAGCTGTTTTTT.

The chain couples TRBV6-5 to TRBJ1-1, with TRBD1 identical over 8 bases. The CDR3 covers 13 residues. J lost 2 bases, V lost 6 bases, and 2 bases had no gene match. The germline gives CDR1 MNHEY, CDR2 SVGAGI. The CDR3 reads CASRDRANTEAFF. The CDR3 nucleotides are TGTGCCAGCAGGGACAGGGCAAACACTGAAGCTTTCTTT.

A few counts support this clone. The V gene is TRBV28, the J gene TRBJ2-7, with D uncertain. The CDR3 spans 11 residues. CDR1 MDHEN and CDR2 SYDVKM come from the germline V gene. The germline V and J ends were trimmed by 7 bases and 2 bases, with 6 bases remaining between them. The CDR3 DNA reads as TGTGCCAGCACCCCGGCCTACGAGCAGTACTTC. This codes for CASTPAYEQYF.

The chain employs TRBV5-1 and TRBJ2-7, with a weak D call TRBD2 (5 bases). CDR1 SGHRS and CDR2 YFSETQ come from the germline V gene. The ends were cut back, 0 bases at V and 7 bases at J, with 11 bases in the middle. This CDR3 spans 13 amino acids. The CDR3 sequence is CASSLAGPGEQYF. CDR3 in DNA: TGCGCCAGCAGCTTGGCCGGGCCGGGGGAGCAGTACTTC.

This clone appeared a single time. The rearrangement links TRBV19 to TRBJ2-2; perhaps TRBD2 as D (5 bases). Trimming stripped 5 bases from V and 5 bases from J, with 12 bases between. CDR1 and CDR2 from the germline V gene are LNHDA and SQIVND (reference sequence). There are 14 residues in the CDR3. In nucleotides, the CDR3 is TGTGCCAGTAGTCCGGGGAAATGGACCGGGGAGCTGTTTTTT. This encodes CASSPGKWTGELFF.

The J gene is TRBJ2-1, the V gene TRBV2, with TRBD2 matching 7 bases. This CDR3 spans 12 amino acids. Germline trimming cut 11 bases from V and 9 bases from J; bases unmatched to any gene: 10. The germline gives CDR1 SNHLY, CDR2 FYNNEI. The CDR3 nucleotides are TGTGCCGGCGGGGGATGGACTGGTGAGCAGTTCTTC. The encoded protein is CAGGGWTGEQFF.

V is TRBV5-1 and J is TRBJ2-2; D not certain. V was shortened by 1 base and J by 1 base, with 5 bases between the two germline ends. The germline V gene has CDR1 SGHRS and CDR2 YFSETQ. The CDR3 covers 14 residues. Written as DNA, the CDR3 is TGCGCCAGCAGCTTGTATGTGAACACCGGGGAGCTGTTTTTT. This sequence encodes CASSLYVNTGELFF.

The chain links TRBV11-3 to TRBJ2-1, with a weak D call TRBD2 (7 bases). This CDR3 contains 15 residues. V was clipped by 5 bases and J by 4 bases, with 15 bases between them. The germline V gene has CDR1 SGHNT and CDR2 YENEEA. As DNA, the CDR3 is TGTGCCAGCAGCCCAGAGGGGGGGGTTTACAATGAGCAGTTCTTC. Protein: CASSPEGGVYNEQFF. The full variable domain, rest sourced from reference TRBV11-3 and TRBJ2-1, is EAGVVQSPRYKIIEKKQPVAFWCNPISGHNTLYWYLQNLGQGPELLIRYENEEAVDDSQLPKDRFSAERLKGVDSTLKIQPAELGDSAVYLCASSPEGGVYNEQFFGPGTRLTVL.

This chain links TRBV6-1 with TRBJ2-7; possibly TRBD2 for D (6 bases). This CDR3 comprises 14 residues. The V gene lost 1 base and the J gene lost 2 bases, with 9 bases spanning the gap. In germline, CDR1 is MNHNS, CDR2 SASEGT. This chain's CDR3 is CASSEGLGTYEQYF. For the CDR3, the DNA is TGTGCCAGCAGTGAAGGACTAGGGACCTACGAGCAGTACTTC.

This sequence joins TRBV10-1 and TRBJ1-5, with D maybe TRBD1 (5 bases). Germline values: CDR1 WNHNN, CDR2 SYGVQD (reference sequence). Trimming took 7 bases from V and 5 from J, leaving 12 bases between them. This CDR3 spans 13 amino acids. The CDR3 DNA reads as TGCGCCAGCACCAGAGACAGATATCAGCCCCAGCATTTT. It codes for CASTRDRYQPQHF.

This chain connects TRBV19 to TRBJ1-2; perhaps TRBD1 as D (5 bases). The CDR3 extends over 13 amino acids. CDR1 and CDR2 from the germline V gene are LNHDA and SQIVND (reference sequence). The ends were cut back, 7 bases at V and 8 bases at J, with 17 bases in the middle. Here the CDR3 reads CASTTGQGGGYTF. The CDR3 nucleotides are TGTGCCAGTACCACCGGGCAGGGAGGCGGCTACACCTTC.

This clone was observed once. The rearrangement links TRBV11-3 to TRBJ2-5; 8 nucleotides align to TRBD1. This CDR3 comprises 15 residues. Germline CDR1 reads SGHNT; CDR2 reads YENEEA. With V trimmed by 5 bases and J by 5 bases, 10 bases remained unmatched. DNA for the CDR3: TGTGCCAGCAGCCCTCGACAGGGGAGGACGGAGACCCAGTACTTC. It yields the protein CASSPRQGRTETQYF.